The 10 T cell receptor beta chains below were found in one sample sequenced in a study of cytomegalovirus exposure and HLA in healthy donors. The PCR had 60 Vbeta and 13 Jbeta primers. TCRdb's copy holds only in-frame clones and misses some; the assay was immunoSEQ multiplex PCR. The sample holds fewer than 200,000 clones; approximately 86% are singletons and the top ten take around 1.5%. The sequenced sample was PBMCs. These receptors came from a male donor in good health and CMV-seronegative.

The genes are TRBV28 and TRBJ2-7; 9 bases line up with TRBD2. Trimming took 6 bases from V and 3 from J; bases not matched to a gene: 15. The CDR3 extends over 17 amino acids. Germline CDR1 reads MDHEN; CDR2 reads SYDVKM. CDR3 loop: CASSQMGLAGLSYEQYF. CDR3 DNA sequence: TGTGCCAGCAGCCAAATGGGGCTAGCGGGACTAAGCTACGAGCAGTACTTC.

This clone was counted a single time. The chain joins TRBV28 to TRBJ2-1; 8 nucleotides match TRBD2. Losses at the gene ends were 8 bases for V and 8 bases for J; bases not matched to a gene: 8. The germline V gene has CDR1 MDHEN and CDR2 SYDVKM. CDR3 length: 13 residues. The CDR3 reads CASAGGPVDEQFF. The CDR3 coding sequence is TGTGCCAGCGCGGGAGGCCCAGTCGATGAGCAGTTCTTC.

The genes are TRBV7-8 and TRBJ2-7; 8 nucleotides agree with TRBD1. Germline assignment: CDR1 SGHVS and CDR2 FQNEAQ. After removal of 1 base from V and 4 bases from J, the junction contained 3 bases not matched to a gene. The CDR3 length is 14 residues. The CDR3 sequence: CASSLGTGLYEQYF. In DNA form, the CDR3 reads TGTGCCAGCAGCTTAGGGACAGGGCTGTACGAGCAGTACTTC.

This chain links TRBV18 with TRBJ1-6; D ambiguous. Between the trimmed V and J ends, which lost 4 bases and 7 bases, there was a span of 14 bases. Germline CDR1 is KGHSH and CDR2 is LQKENI. The CDR3 covers 15 residues. The CDR3 loop reads CASSQSPSQNSPLHF. The DNA of the CDR3 is TGTGCCAGCTCACAATCTCCCAGTCAGAATTCACCCCTCCACTTT.

This clone was detected only a few times. This rearrangement joins TRBV5-6 to TRBJ2-7; 9 bases align to TRBD1. J gave up 3 bases and V 4 bases, and 5 bases lay outside the gene matches. Looked up from germline, CDR1 is SGHDT and CDR2 is YYEEEE. CDR3 length equals 14 residues. The CDR3 region is CASSETGGYYEQYF. CDR3 nucleotide sequence: TGTGCCAGCAGCGAAACAGGGGGCTACTACGAGCAGTACTTC.

The chain uses TRBV4-1 and TRBJ1-1; 8 bases match TRBD1. The J segment lost 5 bases and the V segment lost 4 bases, leaving 12 bases of the junction unmatched. Per germline, CDR1 MGHRA and CDR2 YSYEKL. The CDR3 runs 16 residues. The CDR3 region has the DNA TGCGCCAGCAGCCCTTTCACCGGGACAGGAGGGACTGAAGCTTTCTTT. The encoded protein is CASSPFTGTGGTEAFF.

The V and J genes are TRBV7-6 and TRBJ2-2; perhaps TRBD1 as D (5 bases). In germline, CDR1 is SGHVS, CDR2 FNYEAQ. The CDR3 covers 15 residues. Trimming cost V 1 base and J 3 bases, with 9 bases left between them. The CDR3 DNA reads as TGTGCCAGCAGCTTAGGACAGCAGTACACCGGGGAGCTGTTTTTT. It is translated as CASSLGQQYTGELFF.

This clone appeared once. The chain links TRBV2 to TRBJ1-6; 7 bases map to TRBD1. The CDR3 loop spans 14 amino acids. The germline V gene has CDR1 SNHLY and CDR2 FYNNEI. The V and J ends lost 4 bases and 6 bases, in that order; junction bases with no gene match: 3. The CDR3 sequence is CASSVDRINSPLHF. The CDR3 DNA follows: TGTGCCAGCAGTGTGGACAGGATTAATTCACCCCTCCACTTT.

The chain uses TRBV6-5 and TRBJ1-1; 12 bases agree with TRBD1. V shed 1 base and J 2 bases; nucleotides not matched to a gene: 2. CDR3 length equals 16 residues. Germline-derived CDR1 and CDR2 are MNHEY and SVGAGI. The CDR3, as DNA: TGTGCCAGCAGTTACTGGGGACAGGGGGCTAACACTGAAGCTTTCTTT. It is translated as CASSYWGQGANTEAFF.

This rearrangement joins TRBV5-4 to TRBJ2-3, with TRBD1 matching 8 bases. This CDR3 spans 13 amino acids. Trimming removed 4 bases from V and 4 bases from J; junction bases left unmatched: 2. Germline V gives CDR1 SGHNT, CDR2 YYREEE (reference sequence). The chain's CDR3 is CASSLGQADTQYF. The CDR3, as DNA: TGTGCCAGCAGCCTGGGACAGGCAGATACGCAGTATTTT.